This section outlines one T cell receptor (beta chain) sequence together with its context. No antigen is known for it. Between the trimmed V and J ends, which lost 0 bases and 0 bases, there was a span of 3 bases. Germline-derived CDR1 and CDR2 are SNHLY and FYNNEI. The CDR3 runs to 14 residues. This sample was included in a study of cytomegalovirus exposure and HLA in healthy donors. Study summary: Researchers previously reported finding more than 100 million unique TCR beta sequences from around 200 million T cells.

Study-wide results and caveats: Later examination showed HLA-associated TCR beta chains had greater clonal expansion than equally common others.

A multiplex PCR was run with 60 Vbeta primers and 13 Jbeta primers. Profiling relied on immunoSEQ multiplex PCR, and the TCRdb table lists in-frame clones only, not all of them. The table records roughly 130,000 clones, 80% of them present only once. Material: PBMCs. The gene calls are TRBV2 and TRBJ1-5; no definite D call. The clonotype originates from a man in his forties in good health and CMV-seronegative. For the CDR3, the DNA is TGTGCCAGCAGTGAAGCGCGTAGCAATCAGCCCCAGCATTTT. Encoded protein: CASSEARSNQPQHF.